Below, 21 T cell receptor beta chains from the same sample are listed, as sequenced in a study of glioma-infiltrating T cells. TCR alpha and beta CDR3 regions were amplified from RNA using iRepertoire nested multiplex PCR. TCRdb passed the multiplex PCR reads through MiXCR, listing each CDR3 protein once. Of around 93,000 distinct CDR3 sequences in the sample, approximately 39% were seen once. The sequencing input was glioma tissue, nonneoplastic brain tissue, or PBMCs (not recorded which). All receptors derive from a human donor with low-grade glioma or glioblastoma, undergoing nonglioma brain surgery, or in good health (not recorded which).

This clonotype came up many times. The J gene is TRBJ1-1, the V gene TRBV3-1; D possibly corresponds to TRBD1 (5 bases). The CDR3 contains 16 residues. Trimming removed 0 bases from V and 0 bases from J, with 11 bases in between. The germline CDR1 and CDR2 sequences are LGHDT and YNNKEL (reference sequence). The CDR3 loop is CASSQDPRQLNTEAFF. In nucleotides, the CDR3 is TGTGCCAGCAGCCAAGACCCGAGACAGTTGAACACTGAAGCTTTCTTT.

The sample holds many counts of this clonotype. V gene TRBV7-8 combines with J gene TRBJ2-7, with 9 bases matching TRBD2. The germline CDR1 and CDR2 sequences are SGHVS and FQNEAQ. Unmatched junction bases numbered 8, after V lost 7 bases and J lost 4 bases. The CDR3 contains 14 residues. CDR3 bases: TGTGCCAGCACCCCCCCGGGACTAGCTTACGAGCAGTACTTC. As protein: CASTPPGLAYEQYF.

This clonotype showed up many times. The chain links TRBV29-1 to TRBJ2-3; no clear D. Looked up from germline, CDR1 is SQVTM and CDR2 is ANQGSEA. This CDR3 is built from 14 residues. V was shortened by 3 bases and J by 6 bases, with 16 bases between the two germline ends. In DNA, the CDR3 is TGCAGCGTTGACGGCAGGCCCTCCAAGGATACGCAGTATTTT. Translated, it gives CSVDGRPSKDTQYF.

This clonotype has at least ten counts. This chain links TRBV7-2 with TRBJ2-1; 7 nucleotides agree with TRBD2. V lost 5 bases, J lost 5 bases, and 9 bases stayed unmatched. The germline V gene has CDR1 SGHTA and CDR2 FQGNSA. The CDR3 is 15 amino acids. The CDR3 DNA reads TGTGCCAGCAGCCCCCAAGCGGGAATACACAATGAGCAGTTCTTC. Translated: CASSPQAGIHNEQFF. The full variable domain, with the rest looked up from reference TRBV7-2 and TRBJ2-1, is GAGVSQSPSNKVTEKGKDVELRCDPISGHTALYWYRQSLGQGLEFLIYFQGNSAPDKSGLPSDRFSAERTGGSVSTLTIQRTQQEDSAVYLCASSPQAGIHNEQFFGPGTRLTVL.

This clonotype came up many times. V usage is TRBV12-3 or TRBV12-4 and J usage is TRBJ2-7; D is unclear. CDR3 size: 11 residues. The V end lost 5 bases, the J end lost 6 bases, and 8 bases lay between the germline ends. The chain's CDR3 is CASSRRFEQYF. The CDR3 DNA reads TGTGCCAGCAGTCGCCGGTTCGAGCAGTACTTC.

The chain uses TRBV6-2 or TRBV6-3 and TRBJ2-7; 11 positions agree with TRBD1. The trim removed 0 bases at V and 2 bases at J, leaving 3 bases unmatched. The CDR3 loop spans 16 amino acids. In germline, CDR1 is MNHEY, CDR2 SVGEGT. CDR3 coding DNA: TGTGCCAGCAGTTACTCTGGGACAGGGGGTGCCTACGAGCAGTACTTC. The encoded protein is CASSYSGTGGAYEQYF.

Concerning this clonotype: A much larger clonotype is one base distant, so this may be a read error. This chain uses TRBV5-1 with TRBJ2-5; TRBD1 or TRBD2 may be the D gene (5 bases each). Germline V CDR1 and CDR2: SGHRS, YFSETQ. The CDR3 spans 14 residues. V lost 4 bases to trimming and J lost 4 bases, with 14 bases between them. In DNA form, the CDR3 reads TGCGCCAGCAGCAAGGGACCTAACCGAGAGACCCAGTACTTC. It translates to CASSKGPNRETQYF.

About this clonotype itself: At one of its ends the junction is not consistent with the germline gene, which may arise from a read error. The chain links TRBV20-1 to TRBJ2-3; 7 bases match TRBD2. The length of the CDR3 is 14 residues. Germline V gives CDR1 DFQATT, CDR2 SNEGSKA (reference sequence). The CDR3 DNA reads TGCAGTGCTAGCCCAGCGGGAACCGCAGATACGCCGTATTTT. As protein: CSASPAGTADTPYF.

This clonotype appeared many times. DNA of the CDR3: TGTGCCAGCAGCCCCACAGCTCTAGGCAATGAGCAGTTCTTC. This codes for CASSPTALGNEQFF. J is TRBJ2-1 and V is TRBV7-6, with D unresolved. V was cut by 5 bases and J by 6 bases, with 14 bases left in between. From germline, CDR1 is SGHVS and CDR2 FNYEAQ. This CDR3 is built from 14 residues.

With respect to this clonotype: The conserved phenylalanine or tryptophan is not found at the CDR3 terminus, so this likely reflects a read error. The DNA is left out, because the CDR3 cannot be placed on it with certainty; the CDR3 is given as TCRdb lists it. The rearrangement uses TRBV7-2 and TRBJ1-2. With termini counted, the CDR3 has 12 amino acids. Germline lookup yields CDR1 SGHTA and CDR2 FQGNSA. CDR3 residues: CASSRTDCGYIS.

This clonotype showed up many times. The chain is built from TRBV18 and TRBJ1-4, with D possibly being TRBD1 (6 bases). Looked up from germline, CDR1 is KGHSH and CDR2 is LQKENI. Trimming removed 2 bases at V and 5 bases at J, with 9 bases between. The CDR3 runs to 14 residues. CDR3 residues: CASSPFDRNEKLFF. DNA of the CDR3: TGTGCCAGCTCACCATTTGACAGGAATGAAAAACTGTTTTTT.

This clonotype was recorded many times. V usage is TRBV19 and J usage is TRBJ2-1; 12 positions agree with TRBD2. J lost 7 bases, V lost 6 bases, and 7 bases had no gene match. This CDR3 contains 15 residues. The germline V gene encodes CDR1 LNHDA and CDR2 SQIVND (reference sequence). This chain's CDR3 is CASSPTSGRNNEQFF. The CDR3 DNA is TGTGCCAGTAGCCCGACTAGCGGGAGAAATAATGAGCAGTTCTTC.

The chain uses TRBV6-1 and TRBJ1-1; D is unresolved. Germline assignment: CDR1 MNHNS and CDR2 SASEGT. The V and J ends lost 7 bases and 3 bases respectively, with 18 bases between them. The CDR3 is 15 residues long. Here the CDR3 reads CASISGNGGYTEAFF. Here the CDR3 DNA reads TGTGCCAGCATCTCGGGAAACGGAGGTTACACTGAAGCTTTCTTT.

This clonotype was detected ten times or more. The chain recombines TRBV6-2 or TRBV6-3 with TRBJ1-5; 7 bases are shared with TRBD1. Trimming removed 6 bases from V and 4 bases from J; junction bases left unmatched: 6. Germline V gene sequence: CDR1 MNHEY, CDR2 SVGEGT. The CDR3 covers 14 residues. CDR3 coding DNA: TGTGCCAGCAGCCAATCCAGGGGGAATCAGCCCCAGCATTTT. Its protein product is CASSQSRGNQPQHF.

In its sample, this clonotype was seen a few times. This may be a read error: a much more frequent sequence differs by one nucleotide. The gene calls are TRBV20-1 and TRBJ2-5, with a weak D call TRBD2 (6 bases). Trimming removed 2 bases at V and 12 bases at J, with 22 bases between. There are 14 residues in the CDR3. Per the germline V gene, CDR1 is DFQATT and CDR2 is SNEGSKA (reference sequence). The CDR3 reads CSARFGGIGEPKYF. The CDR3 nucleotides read TGCAGTGCTAGATTCGGGGGTATAGGAGAGCCCAAGTACTTC.

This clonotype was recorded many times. The CDR3 nucleotides are TGCAGCGTTGAAGATATCGCGGGGAACAATGAGCAGTTCTTC. This codes for CSVEDIAGNNEQFF. This chain joins TRBV29-1 and TRBJ2-1; the D gene is possibly TRBD2 (6 bases). Germline CDR1 reads SQVTM; CDR2 reads ANQGSEA. The germline V and J ends were trimmed by 0 bases and 5 bases, with 11 bases remaining between them. The CDR3 totals 14 residues.

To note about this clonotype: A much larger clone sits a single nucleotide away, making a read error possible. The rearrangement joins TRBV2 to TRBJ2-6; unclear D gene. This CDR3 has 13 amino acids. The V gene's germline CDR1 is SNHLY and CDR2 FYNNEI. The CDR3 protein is CASTPSGSNVLTF. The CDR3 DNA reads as TGTGCCAGCACTCCGTCTGGGTCCAACGTCCTGACTTTC.

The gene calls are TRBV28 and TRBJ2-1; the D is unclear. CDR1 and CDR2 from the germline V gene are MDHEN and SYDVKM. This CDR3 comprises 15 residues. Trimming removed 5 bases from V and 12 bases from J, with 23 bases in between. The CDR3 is CASSKAPSSYDGQFF. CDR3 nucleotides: TGTGCCAGCAGTAAAGCACCGAGCTCCTACGATGGGCAGTTCTTC.

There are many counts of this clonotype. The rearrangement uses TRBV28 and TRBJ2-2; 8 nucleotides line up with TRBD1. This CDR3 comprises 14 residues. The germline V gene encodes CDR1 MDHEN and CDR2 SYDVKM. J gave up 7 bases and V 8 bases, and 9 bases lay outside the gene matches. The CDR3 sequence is CASQGQAISGELFF. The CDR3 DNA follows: TGTGCCAGCCAGGGACAGGCGATCAGCGGGGAGCTGTTTTTT.

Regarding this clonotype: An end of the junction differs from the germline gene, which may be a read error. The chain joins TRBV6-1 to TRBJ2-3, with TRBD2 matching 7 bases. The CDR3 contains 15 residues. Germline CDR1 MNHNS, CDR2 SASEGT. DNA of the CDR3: TGTGCCAGCAGTGACGCCCAGACTAGCACAGATACCCAGTATTTT. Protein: CASSDAQTSTDTQYF.

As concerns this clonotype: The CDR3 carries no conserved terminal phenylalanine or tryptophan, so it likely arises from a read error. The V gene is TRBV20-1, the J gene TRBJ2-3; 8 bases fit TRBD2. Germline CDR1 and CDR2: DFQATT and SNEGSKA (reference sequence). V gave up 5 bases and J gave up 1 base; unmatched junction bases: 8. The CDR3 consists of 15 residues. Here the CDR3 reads CSAGRGDQGTDTQYL. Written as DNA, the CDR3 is TGCAGTGCTGGGCGGGGGGACCAGGGCACAGATACGCAGTATCTT.